Presented here are 10 T cell receptor beta chains from one specimen sequenced in a study of T-cell reconstitution after alpha-beta-depleted transplantation in children. Unique molecular identifiers featured in how the TCRbeta library was prepared. TCRdb re-called the PCR reads with MiXCR, one entry per CDR3 protein. The sample has roughly 500,000 distinct CDR3 sequences; around 12% are singletons. Specimen: PBMCs from the stem cell graft donor, collected from the stem cell graft. These receptors all stem from a human donor who donated a stem cell graft to a child with combined immunodeficiency.

In its sample, this clonotype was seen many times. The rearrangement links TRBV12-3 or TRBV12-4 to TRBJ2-3; no reliable D call. CDR3 length: 15 residues. V was shortened by 2 bases and J by 6 bases, with 15 bases between the two germline ends. The CDR3 here is CASSLFGGVGDTQYF. In nucleotides, the CDR3 is TGTGCCAGCAGTTTATTTGGCGGAGTAGGGGATACGCAGTATTTT.

This clonotype was observed a handful of times. The chain uses TRBV15 and TRBJ1-6; TRBD1 agrees at 7 bases. Germline V CDR1 and CDR2: LNHNV, YYDKDF (reference sequence). The V segment lost 4 bases and the J segment 8 bases; nucleotides outside the gene matches: 5. The CDR3 consists of 14 residues. CDR3 loop: CATSTRQGHSPLHF. The DNA of the CDR3 is TGTGCCACCAGCACCCGACAGGGACATTCACCCCTCCACTTT.

This clonotype showed up many times. The rearrangement uses TRBV6-4 and TRBJ1-3; TRBD1 aligns across 8 bases. Germline-derived CDR1 and CDR2 are MRHNA and SNTAGT. V dropped 0 bases and J dropped 5; count of bases not matched to a gene: 3. The CDR3 consists of 15 residues. The DNA of the CDR3 is TGTGCCAGCAGTGACTCCCGACAGGGGAGAAACACCATATATTTT. Translation gives CASSDSRQGRNTIYF.

V and J are TRBV27 and TRBJ2-1, with TRBD1 matching over 8 bases. In germline, CDR1 is MNHEY, CDR2 SMNVEV (reference sequence). The CDR3 consists of 17 residues. The J segment lost 0 bases and the V segment lost 2 bases, leaving 6 bases of the junction unmatched. The CDR3 here is CASSLPGQGSSYNEQFF. The CDR3 DNA is TGTGCCAGCAGTTTACCTGGACAGGGTAGCTCCTACAATGAGCAGTTCTTC.

This clonotype was found a few times. The chain couples TRBV27 to TRBJ1-2, with a tentative D call TRBD1 (5 bases). This CDR3 contains 15 residues. Germline V gives CDR1 MNHEY, CDR2 SMNVEV (reference sequence). The germline V and J ends were trimmed by 4 bases and 2 bases, with 14 bases remaining between them. The CDR3 here is CASSSPSTANYGYTF. The CDR3 DNA reads TGTGCCAGCAGTTCTCCCTCGACAGCCAACTATGGCTACACCTTC.

This clonotype was seen a handful of times. The chain employs TRBV12-3 or TRBV12-4 and TRBJ1-1; D not certain. Trimming took off 3 bases at V and 0 bases at J, with 14 bases between the two ends. The CDR3 extends over 16 amino acids. The CDR3 nucleotides read TGTGCCAGCAGTTTCCGGGATAGGCCTATGAACACTGAAGCTTTCTTT. Translation: CASSFRDRPMNTEAFF.

This chain joins TRBV30 and TRBJ2-7; the D is unclear. Germline V CDR1 and CDR2: GTSNPN, SVGIG (reference sequence). V lost 0 bases, J lost 4 bases, and 4 bases lay in between. The CDR3 loop spans 11 amino acids. The CDR3, as DNA: TGTGCCTGGAGTGTTGTATACGAGCAGTACTTC. It yields the protein CAWSVVYEQYF. Complete variable domain (other parts from reference TRBV30 and TRBJ2-7): SQTIHQWPATLVQPVGSPLSLECTVEGTSNPNLYWYRQAAGRGLQLLFYSVGIGQISSEVPQNLSASRPQDRQFILSSKKLLLSDSGFYLCAWSVVYEQYFGPGTRLTVT.

This clonotype was seen only a few times. The chain carries TRBV20-1 and TRBJ2-3; the match to TRBD2 covers 14 bases. The germline V gene encodes CDR1 DFQATT and CDR2 SNEGSKA (reference sequence). V dropped 5 bases and J dropped 6; count of bases not matched to a gene: 19. The CDR3 has 19 residues. As DNA, the CDR3 is TGCAGTGCTGATGCCGGGACTAGCGGGGGCCTTACACAGAGGGATACGCAGTATTTT. This gives the protein CSADAGTSGGLTQRDTQYF.

The rearrangement uses TRBV25-1 and TRBJ2-3; 11 bases match TRBD2. With V trimmed by 5 bases and J by 1 base, 11 bases remained unmatched. This CDR3 comprises 18 residues. Germline lookup yields CDR1 MGHDK and CDR2 SYGVNS. The chain's CDR3 is CASSIPSGGPGRTDTQYF. In DNA, the CDR3 is TGTGCCAGCAGTATCCCTAGCGGGGGGCCCGGGCGCACAGATACGCAGTATTTT.

The V and J genes are TRBV6-2 or TRBV6-3 and TRBJ2-1; 8 bases match TRBD2. This CDR3 is 16 amino acids long. Germline CDR1 reads MNHEY; CDR2 reads SVGEGT. After removal of 0 bases from V and 5 bases from J, the junction contained 6 bases not matched to a gene. CDR3 nucleotide sequence: TGTGCCAGCAGTTACTCGAGCACTAGCGGCCACAATGAGCAGTTCTTC. This translates into CASSYSSTSGHNEQFF.